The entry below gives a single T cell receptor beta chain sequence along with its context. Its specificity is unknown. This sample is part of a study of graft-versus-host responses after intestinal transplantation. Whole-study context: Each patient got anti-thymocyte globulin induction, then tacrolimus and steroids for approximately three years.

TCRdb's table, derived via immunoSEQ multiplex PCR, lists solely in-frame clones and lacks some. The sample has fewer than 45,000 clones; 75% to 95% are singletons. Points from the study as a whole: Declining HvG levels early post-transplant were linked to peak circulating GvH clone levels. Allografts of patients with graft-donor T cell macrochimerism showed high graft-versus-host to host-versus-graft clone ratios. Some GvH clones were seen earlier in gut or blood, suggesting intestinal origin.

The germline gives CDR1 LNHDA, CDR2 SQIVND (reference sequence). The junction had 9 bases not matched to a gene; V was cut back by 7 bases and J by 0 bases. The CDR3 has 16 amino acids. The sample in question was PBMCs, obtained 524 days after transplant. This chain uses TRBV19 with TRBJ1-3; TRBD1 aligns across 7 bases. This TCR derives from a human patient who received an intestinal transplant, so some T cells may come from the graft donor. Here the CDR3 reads CASNRGALLSGNTIYF. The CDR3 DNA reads TGTGCCAGTAACAGGGGAGCCCTACTCTCTGGAAACACCATATATTTT. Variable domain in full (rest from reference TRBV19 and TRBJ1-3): DGGITQSPKYLFRKEGQNVTLSCEQNLNHDAMYWYRQDPGQGLRLIYYSQIVNDFQKGDIAEGYSVSREKKESFPLTVTSAQKNPTAFYLCASNRGALLSGNTIYFGEGSWLTVV.